This T cell receptor (beta chain) was retrieved from a study of blood T cell repertoires in COVID-19 (dated by TCRdb to 2018 to 2020). Study-wide context: The collaborator samples originated in the United States, Italy and Spain and spanned the acute and convalescent phases of COVID-19. The prospective study material was composed of cDNA or gDNA derived from T cells, B-cell-depleted T cells, or PBMCs. Deeply sampled blood TCRbeta repertoires from subjects exposed to, actively infected with, or recovered from COVID-19 were included in the dataset. A freely available public database, intended as a resource for researchers studying the immune response to SARS-CoV-2, is where the repertoires were released. Samples came from the ongoing ImmuneRACE study (first 160 participants) plus 1,254 subjects from 6 global collaborators. A de-identified subject ID, COVID-19 status, age in years and sex were almost always included in the sample metadata. Where available, HLA class I and class II types were taken from metadata supplied by the sample provider and were not determined by assay-based typing.

Participants in the prospective study were enrolled through a virtual design, were aged 18 to 89 years, and lived in fewer than 30 United States geographic areas. Cohort assignment in the prospective study relied on participant-reported clinical history from a screening survey and a study questionnaire. Recovered participants in ImmuneRACE Cohort 3 were defined as having two consecutive negative NP/OP PCR tests, clearance from a healthcare professional, or resolution of symptoms. Mobile phlebotomists in the prospective study collected whole blood, serum and a nasopharyngeal or oropharyngeal swab from every participant. Participants in the prospective study had the option to provide additional blood draws and questionnaires over a roughly two-month period. Blood samples from the prospective study were shipped frozen or at room temperature prior to DNA extraction. Worth noting for this clone: The target of this receptor is not known. No much larger clonotype is one base removed from it; base qualities were not supplied.

Results and caveats for the whole study, not just this receptor: Clinical and demographic metadata were provided uncurated, with the amount varying by source and participant.

TCRbeta CDR3 regions were amplified from genomic DNA by means of the immunoSEQ Assay, a bias-controlled multiplex PCR. In the original analysis: The number of nucleated cells in each sample was estimated by amplification of reference gene primers within the assay. Sequence reads were collapsed and filtered to measure the absolute abundance of every unique TCRbeta CDR3 rearrangement. For each sample, productive Simpson clonality was calculated as the square root of Simpson's diversity index across productive rearrangements. Not all clones reach the TCRdb copy of this immuneACCESS table, which keeps in-frame sequences only. Checked studies attribute under half of the gap to unresolved V genes and leave the rest unexplained. D and trimming were read from the DNA, whereas the V and J calls and clone size are those reported in that table. This sample gives under 450,000 clones in total; more than 70% of them show up just once. Together, the top ten hold 1.3% of the sample.

The source material was PBMCs or T cells enriched from blood (not recorded which). The source is a man aged 25-45 years who had recovered from COVID-19.

The bases read TGTGCCAGCAGCTTTATTTACGACAGGAACTATGGCTACACCTTC. Translated, this gives CASSFIYDRNYGYTF. The V and J genes are TRBV7-2 and TRBJ1-2, with a weak D call of TRBD1 (6 bases match). The CDR3 covers 15 residues, taking in both the cysteine and the phenylalanine. Only the CDR3 DNA stays, 45 bases, in frame from base 1. Based on the germline V gene, the CDR1 and CDR2 sequences are SGHTA and FQGNSA. At the junction V is shortened by 3 bases and J by 2 bases, with 13 bases in between.